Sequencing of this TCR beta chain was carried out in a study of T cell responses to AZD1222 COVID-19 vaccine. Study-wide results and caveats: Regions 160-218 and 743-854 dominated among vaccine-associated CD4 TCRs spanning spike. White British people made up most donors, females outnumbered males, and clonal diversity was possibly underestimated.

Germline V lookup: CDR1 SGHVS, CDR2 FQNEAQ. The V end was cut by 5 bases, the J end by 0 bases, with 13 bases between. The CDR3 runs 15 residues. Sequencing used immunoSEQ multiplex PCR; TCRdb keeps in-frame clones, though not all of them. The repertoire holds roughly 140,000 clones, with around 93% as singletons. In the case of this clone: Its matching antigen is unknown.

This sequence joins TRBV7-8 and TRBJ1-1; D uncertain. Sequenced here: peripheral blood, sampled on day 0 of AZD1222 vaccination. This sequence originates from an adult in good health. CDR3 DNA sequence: TGTGCCAGCAGCCTCTTAGGCCCCCTGAACACTGAAGCTTTCTTT. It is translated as CASSLLGPLNTEAFF.